This is a list of T cell receptor beta chains from one sample in a study of CD8+CD57+ T cells in acquired aplastic anemia. TCRdb processed the reads anew with MiXCR; each CDR3 protein has one entry. Among 90,000 to 130,000 distinct CDR3 sequences listed, approximately 48% were seen once. Sequenced: sorted CD4+, CD8+, or CD8+CD57+ T cells (not recorded which) from PBMCs. Every receptor here comes from a human donor in good health, serving as a control. CDR3s leave out the opening cysteine and the closing phenylalanine or tryptophan. D genes are given only for firm matches.

V,J,D,CDR3
TRBV9,TRBJ2-3,TRBD2,ASSPSFTSGEDTQY
TRBV9,TRBJ1-6,-,ASSVSPGKNSPLH
TRBV29-1,TRBJ2-4,-,SVEDRGQQNIQY
TRBV15,TRBJ2-7,TRBD1,ATSRGGRGIKNEQY
TRBV5-1,TRBJ2-1,-,ASSLGLLGDEQF
TRBV29-1,TRBJ2-1,-,SVVPRGRINEQF
TRBV5-1,TRBJ2-1,TRBD1,ASSTRQGKHEQF
TRBV7-3,TRBJ2-3,-,ASSLILGNSDTQY
TRBV9,TRBJ1-5,-,ASSLNSQPQH
TRBV9,TRBJ2-7,-,ASSRGSWQGPHEQY
TRBV11-2,TRBJ1-1,TRBD1,ASSWRQGGLRNTEAF
TRBV7-8,TRBJ2-7,TRBD1,ASSRIGTGTYEQY
TRBV4-3,TRBJ2-7,-,ASSQGFGYEQY
TRBV5-6,TRBJ1-2,TRBD1,ASSPGGTGTLYGYT
TRBV6-4,TRBJ2-1,-,ASSGSSAPSYNEQF
TRBV29-1,TRBJ2-1,TRBD2,SGLAYSYNEQF
TRBV24-1,TRBJ2-7,TRBD1,AANPRDRGHEQY
TRBV29-1,TRBJ2-7,TRBD1,SVERDRGADYEQY
TRBV2,TRBJ1-5,-,ASSDTDSNQPQH
TRBV2,TRBJ2-3,-,ASRDLAAPGNTQY
TRBV20-1,TRBJ2-7,TRBD1,SARGDSPYEQY
TRBV10-2,TRBJ1-1,-,ASSDPRVSHTEAF
TRBV20-1,TRBJ2-5,-,SARDLGEETQY
TRBV25-1,TRBJ1-3,-,ASSRTASGNTIY
TRBV9,TRBJ2-5,TRBD2,ASSVAGLAGGHETQY
TRBV5-5,TRBJ1-5,TRBD1,ASSLRTGGDQPQH
TRBV19,TRBJ2-3,TRBD2,ASSMGGGTDTQY
TRBV20-1,TRBJ2-1,TRBD2,SARKTSVIEQF
TRBV19,TRBJ1-2,TRBD1,ASSPTGESYGYT
TRBV5-1,TRBJ2-7,TRBD1,ASSATGDASYEQY
TRBV20-1,TRBJ1-2,TRBD1,SAIRQGNYGYT
TRBV29-1,TRBJ1-5,-,SVAGENNQPQH
TRBV25-1,TRBJ2-7,-,ASSGGSAYEQY
TRBV10-1,TRBJ2-7,TRBD1,ASSDGTGRAHERY
TRBV20-1,TRBJ1-1,TRBD1,SASVYGTGVAF
TRBV20-1,TRBJ2-5,TRBD2,SANVGGGETQY
TRBV5-1,TRBJ1-2,TRBD1,ASARGPTDYGYT
TRBV24-1,TRBJ2-7,TRBD2,ATSPGVAGTYEQY
TRBV5-4,TRBJ1-1,-,ASTGATEAF
TRBV7-9,TRBJ2-7,TRBD1,ASSQRQGTYEQY
TRBV4-1,TRBJ2-3,TRBD2,ASSQLPSGGAGTDTQY
TRBV29-1,TRBJ2-5,-,SVEERKETQY
TRBV2,TRBJ2-3,TRBD1,ASPDRGQLTDTQY
TRBV9,TRBJ2-7,-,ASSVEGGLYEQY
TRBV9,TRBJ2-1,TRBD2,ASSVNRGLAENYNEQF
TRBV25-1,TRBJ1-5,-,ASTGQGGNQPQH
TRBV15,TRBJ2-1,-,ATSSLVTHYNNEQF
TRBV19,TRBJ1-1,-,ASSMGGVMNTEAF
TRBV25-1,TRBJ2-1,-,ASSLGQPYNEQF
TRBV19,TRBJ1-3,TRBD1,ASSGQGAGNTIY
TRBV2,TRBJ2-3,TRBD1,ASTRQGTSTDTQY
TRBV7-8,TRBJ2-7,-,ASSLDASYEQY
TRBV29-1,TRBJ1-1,-,SVERYTEAF